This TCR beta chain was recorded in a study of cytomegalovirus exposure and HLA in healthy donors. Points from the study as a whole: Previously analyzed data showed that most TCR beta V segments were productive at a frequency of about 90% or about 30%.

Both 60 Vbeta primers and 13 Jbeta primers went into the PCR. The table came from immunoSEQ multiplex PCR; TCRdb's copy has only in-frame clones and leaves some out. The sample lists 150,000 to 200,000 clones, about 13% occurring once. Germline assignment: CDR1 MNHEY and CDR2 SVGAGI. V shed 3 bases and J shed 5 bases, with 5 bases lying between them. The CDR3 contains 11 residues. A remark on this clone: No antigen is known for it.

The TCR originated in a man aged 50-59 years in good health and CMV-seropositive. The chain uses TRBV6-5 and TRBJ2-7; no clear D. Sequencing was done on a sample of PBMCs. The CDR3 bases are TGTGCCAGCAGTTATCGGGACGAGCAGTACTTC. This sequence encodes CASSYRDEQYF.